Here is one T cell receptor beta chain with its context. Antigen specificity is unknown. With a much larger clone just one base away, this may be a read error. This record comes from a study of T cells in Graves' hyperthyroidism and ophthalmopathy. Broader study findings: Before onset, by a median of around six months, the model predicted ophthalmopathy.

What was amplified from RNA transcripts were TCR beta CDR3 regions. The HTBI primer set served for first-round RT-PCR of the TCR CDR3. TCRdb analysed the multiplex PCR reads with MiXCR anew, one entry per CDR3 protein. The repertoire holds approximately 600,000 distinct CDR3 sequences, with about 15% as singletons. The study enrolled patients aged 18 to 65 with newly diagnosed hyperthyroidism of under 2 months' duration. Trimming left V 2 bases short and J 5 bases short, with 13 bases between. Germline CDR1 reads MDHEN; CDR2 reads SYDVKM. The CDR3 has 15 residues. The clonotype originates from a woman aged 30 to 39 with Graves' hyperthyroidism that later progressed to Graves' ophthalmopathy. The specimen was blood. This chain links TRBV28 with TRBJ1-5; D gene uncertain. CDR3 sequence (DNA): TGTGCCAGCAGTTTAGGGCGGAGGAATGATCAGCCCCAGCATTTT. It yields the protein CASSLGRRNDQPQHF.